This T cell receptor (beta chain) was identified during a study of blood T cell repertoires in COVID-19. Study at large: The origin of the acute and convalescent COVID-19 samples was the United States, Italy and Spain. The analysed material was cDNA or gDNA that came from T cells, B-cell-depleted T cells, or PBMCs.

There are 15 residues in the CDR3. The V gene lost 4 bases and the J gene lost 3 bases, with 15 bases spanning the gap. Germline values: CDR1 SEHNR, CDR2 FQNEAQ (reference sequence). As handled by the study authors: Using reference gene primer amplification, nucleated cell counts were estimated. Libraries were prepared by immunoSEQ multiplex PCR; TCRdb keeps only in-frame clonotypes and omits some of them. The D gene and trimming were derived from the DNA, and the V and J assignments and clone size from that table. The sample has 70,000 to 95,000 clones; more than 75% are singletons. Sequencing was performed on peripheral blood. The chain combines TRBV7-9 with TRBJ1-1, with D possibly matching TRBD1 (6 bases). The TCR originated in a woman older than 75 with active COVID-19. CDR3 sequence (DNA): TGTGCCAGCAGCTGGGTTACAGGGTCGGACACTGAAGCTTTCTTT. Translation: CASSWVTGSDTEAFF.